This T cell receptor (beta chain) was profiled in a study of T cell repertoires in aging, cancer and after chemotherapy. In its sample, this clonotype is medium-sized (0.01 to 0.1%). Trimming left V 6 bases short and J 7 bases short, with 18 bases between. The CDR3 runs to 14 residues. Germline V gene sequence: CDR1 MNHEY, CDR2 SMNVEV (reference sequence). Peripheral blood genomic DNA, not sorted cells or RNA, was the template. TRB rearrangements spanning V, D and J were amplified using mixed TRB-A/B primers. A single record per CDR3 protein comes from TCRdb applying MiXCR to the multiplex PCR reads. The repertoire includes 1,500 or so distinct CDR3 sequences, around a fifth of them detected once, and 40% to 50% sits in the top ten.

This sequence was found in a human donor with a solid tumor. The V call is TRBV27, the J call TRBJ1-1, with D perhaps matching TRBD1 (5 bases). The sample comprised blood. The CDR3 DNA sequence: TGTGCCAGCAGCATAAATGGCAGGGAGTATGAAGCTTTCTTT. The encoded protein is CASSINGREYEAFF.